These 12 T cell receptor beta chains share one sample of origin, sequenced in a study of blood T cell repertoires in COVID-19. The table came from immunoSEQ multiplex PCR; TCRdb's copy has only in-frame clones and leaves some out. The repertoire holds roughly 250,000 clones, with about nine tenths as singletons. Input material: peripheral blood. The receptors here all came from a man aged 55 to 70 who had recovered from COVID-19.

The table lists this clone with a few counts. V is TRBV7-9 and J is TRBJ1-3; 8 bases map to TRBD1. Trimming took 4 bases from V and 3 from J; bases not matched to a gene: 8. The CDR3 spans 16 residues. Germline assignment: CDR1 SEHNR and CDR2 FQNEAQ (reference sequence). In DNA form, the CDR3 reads TGTGCCAGCAGCTCAGGACAGGGCTTAGATGGAAACACCATATATTTT. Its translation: CASSSGQGLDGNTIYF.

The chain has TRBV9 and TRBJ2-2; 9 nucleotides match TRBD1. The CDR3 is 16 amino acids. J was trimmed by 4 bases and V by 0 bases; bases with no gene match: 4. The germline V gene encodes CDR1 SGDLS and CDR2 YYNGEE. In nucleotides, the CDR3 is TGTGCCAGCAGCGTAGAACAGGGGGCAGTCACCGGGGAGCTGTTTTTT. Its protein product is CASSVEQGAVTGELFF.

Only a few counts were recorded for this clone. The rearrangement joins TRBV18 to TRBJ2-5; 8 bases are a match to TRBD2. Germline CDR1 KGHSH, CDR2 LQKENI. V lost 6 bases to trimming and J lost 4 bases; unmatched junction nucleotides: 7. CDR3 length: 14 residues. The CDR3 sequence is CASSILAVIETQYF. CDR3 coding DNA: TGTGCCAGCTCTATACTAGCGGTGATAGAGACCCAGTACTTC.

The CDR3, as DNA: TGTGCCAGCAGTTCAAAAGCGAGGACTCCGAGGATCCAGTACTTC. As protein: CASSSKARTPRIQYF. The chain has TRBV28 and TRBJ2-5, with D possibly matching TRBD2 (5 bases). The CDR3 runs 15 residues. The V end lost 4 bases, the J end lost 10 bases, and 22 bases lay between the germline ends. CDR1 is MDHEN, CDR2 SYDVKM, per germline.

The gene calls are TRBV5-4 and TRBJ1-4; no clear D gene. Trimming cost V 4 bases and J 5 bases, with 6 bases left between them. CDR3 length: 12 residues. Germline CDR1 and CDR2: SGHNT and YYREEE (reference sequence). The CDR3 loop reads CASSRLNEKLFF. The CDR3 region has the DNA TGTGCCAGCAGCCGTCTCAATGAAAAACTGTTTTTT.

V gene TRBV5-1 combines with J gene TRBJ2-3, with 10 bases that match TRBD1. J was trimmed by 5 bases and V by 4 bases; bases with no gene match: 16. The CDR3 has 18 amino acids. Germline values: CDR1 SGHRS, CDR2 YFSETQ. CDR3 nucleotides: TGCGCCAGCAGCCGGCTCACAAAATGGACAGGGGGAGGAGATACGCAGTATTTT. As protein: CASSRLTKWTGGGDTQYF.

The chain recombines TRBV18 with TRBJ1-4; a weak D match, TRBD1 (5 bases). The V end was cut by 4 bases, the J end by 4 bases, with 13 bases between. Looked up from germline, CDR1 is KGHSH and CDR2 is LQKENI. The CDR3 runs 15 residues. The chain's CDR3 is CASSLYQGDNEKLFF. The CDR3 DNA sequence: TGTGCCAGCTCACTTTATCAGGGCGATAATGAAAAACTGTTTTTT.

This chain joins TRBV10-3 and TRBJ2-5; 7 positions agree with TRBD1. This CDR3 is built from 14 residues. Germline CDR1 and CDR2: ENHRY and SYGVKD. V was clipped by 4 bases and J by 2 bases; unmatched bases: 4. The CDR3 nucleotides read TGTGCCATCAGTGTAGGCAGGGGGCAAGAGACCCAGTACTTC. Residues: CAISVGRGQETQYF.

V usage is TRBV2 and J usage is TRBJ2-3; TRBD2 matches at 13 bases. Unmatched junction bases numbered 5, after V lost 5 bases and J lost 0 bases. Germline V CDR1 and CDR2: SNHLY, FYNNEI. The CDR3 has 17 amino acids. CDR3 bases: TGTGCCAGCAGTTACACTAGCGGGGGGGGGAGCACAGATACGCAGTATTTT. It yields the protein CASSYTSGGGSTDTQYF.

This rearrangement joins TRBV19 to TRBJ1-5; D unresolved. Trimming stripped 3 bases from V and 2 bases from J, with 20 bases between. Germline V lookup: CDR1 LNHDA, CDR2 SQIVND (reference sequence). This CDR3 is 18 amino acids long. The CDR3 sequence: CASSILPRVIGGNQPQHF. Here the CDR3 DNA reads TGTGCCAGTAGTATTCTTCCGAGGGTGATCGGCGGCAATCAGCCCCAGCATTTT.

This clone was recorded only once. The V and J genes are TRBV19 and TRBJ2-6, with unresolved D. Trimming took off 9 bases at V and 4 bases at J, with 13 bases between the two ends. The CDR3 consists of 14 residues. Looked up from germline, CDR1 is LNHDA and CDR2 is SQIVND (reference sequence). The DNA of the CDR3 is TGTGCCAGCCGACCCATAGCCGGGGCCAACGTCCTGACTTTC. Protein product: CASRPIAGANVLTF.

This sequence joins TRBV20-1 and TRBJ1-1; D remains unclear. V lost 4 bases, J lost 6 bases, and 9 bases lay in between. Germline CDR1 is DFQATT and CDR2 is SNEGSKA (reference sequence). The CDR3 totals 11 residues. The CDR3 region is CSAKSHSEAFF. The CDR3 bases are TGCAGTGCTAAATCCCACTCTGAAGCTTTCTTT.